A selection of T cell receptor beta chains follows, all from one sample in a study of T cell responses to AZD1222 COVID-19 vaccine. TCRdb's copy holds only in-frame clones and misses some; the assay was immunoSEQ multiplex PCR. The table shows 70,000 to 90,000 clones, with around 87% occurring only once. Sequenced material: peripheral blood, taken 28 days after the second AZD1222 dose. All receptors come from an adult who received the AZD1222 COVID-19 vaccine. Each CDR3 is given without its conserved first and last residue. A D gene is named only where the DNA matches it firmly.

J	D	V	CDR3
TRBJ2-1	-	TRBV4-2	ASSPQLTYNEQF
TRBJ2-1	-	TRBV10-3	AIGPVYNEQF
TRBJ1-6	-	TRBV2	ASSWETPNSPLH
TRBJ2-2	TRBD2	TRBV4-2	ASSQDSSGGAVRELF
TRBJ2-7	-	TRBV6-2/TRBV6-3	ASSYGPRRWEQY
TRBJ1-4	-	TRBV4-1	ASSQDRGEKLF
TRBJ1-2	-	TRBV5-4	ASSLTEVYGYT
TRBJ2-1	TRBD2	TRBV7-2	ASSSIAGGYNEQF
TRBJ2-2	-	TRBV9	ASRHNERTGELF
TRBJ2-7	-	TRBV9	ASSVGSSHSSYEQY
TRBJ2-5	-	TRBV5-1	ASSLTLGETQY
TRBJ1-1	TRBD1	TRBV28	ASRQGGRSSLTEAF
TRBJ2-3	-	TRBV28	ASSSTDTQY
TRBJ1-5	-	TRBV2	ASTLDSSGPQH
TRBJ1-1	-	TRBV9	ASSVFLEDTEAF
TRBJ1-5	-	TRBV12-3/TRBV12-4	ASSSDGGKEH
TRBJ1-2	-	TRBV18	ASSPSALVVDGYT
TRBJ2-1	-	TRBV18	ASSPTGSAGPNEQF
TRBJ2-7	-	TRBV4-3	ASSQDGGDEQY
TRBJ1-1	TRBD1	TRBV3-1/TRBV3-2	ASSQGQGTTEAF
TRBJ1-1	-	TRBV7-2	ASSLDGRGTEAF
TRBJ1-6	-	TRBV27	ASRRGVHRYHNSPLH
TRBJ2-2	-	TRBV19	ASSIRQGGVLDTGELF
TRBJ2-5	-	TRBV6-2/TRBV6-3	ASSWGPTETQY
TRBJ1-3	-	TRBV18	ASSPSGSGNTIY
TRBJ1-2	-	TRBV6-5	ASTQGPYGYT
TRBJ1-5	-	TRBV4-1	ASSQSEPGRSNQPQH
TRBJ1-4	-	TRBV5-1	ASSSGDEKLF
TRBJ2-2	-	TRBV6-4	ASSDTNTGELF
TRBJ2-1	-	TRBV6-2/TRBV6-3	ASSESGVGVKNEQF
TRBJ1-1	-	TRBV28	ASSPWRAAQAF
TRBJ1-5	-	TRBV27	ASSLFEGPNQPQH
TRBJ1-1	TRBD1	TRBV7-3	ASSLQGTGNTEAF